A single T cell receptor beta chain is shown here with its context. Germline values: CDR1 LNHDA, CDR2 SQIVND (reference sequence). Between the trimmed V and J ends, which lost 8 bases and 5 bases, there was a span of 13 bases. CDR3 size: 12 residues. This sample stems from a study of blood T cell repertoires in COVID-19. Sequenced by immunoSEQ multiplex PCR; TCRdb stores in-frame clones only, minus some. Of about 220,000 clones in the sample, around four fifths were seen once. This sequence was found in a woman between 50 and 59 years old who had been exposed to COVID-19. The sequenced material came from PBMCs or T cells enriched from blood (not recorded which). The chain joins TRBV19 to TRBJ2-7; D uncertain. The CDR3 nucleotides are TGTGCCAGTTCCGCTCGTGGAGACGAGCAGTACTTC. Encoded protein: CASSARGDEQYF.